These 9 T cell receptor beta chains originate from one sample sequenced in a study of T-cell reconstitution after alpha-beta-depleted transplantation in children. Unique molecular identifiers were used to barcode this TCRbeta library. TCRdb analysed the PCR reads with MiXCR anew, one entry per CDR3 protein. The profile shows around 960,000 distinct CDR3 sequences, 25% to 35% of them singletons. Source: PBMCs, mostly from graft donor cells, taken 360 days after TCRalphabeta/CD19-depleted stem cell transplant. The source is a boy younger than two who had a stem cell transplant for SCID, so the T cells may come from the graft donor.

The CDR3 coding sequence is TGTGCCAGCTCACAACAGGGTAGCAATTCACCCCTCCACTTT. Residues: CASSQQGSNSPLHF. The rearrangement uses TRBV18 and TRBJ1-6; a weak D match, TRBD1 (6 bases). V shed 4 bases and J shed 7 bases, with 11 bases lying between them. The CDR3 extends over 14 amino acids. Germline V gene sequence: CDR1 KGHSH, CDR2 LQKENI.

This sequence joins TRBV5-1 and TRBJ2-5, with a tentative D call TRBD2 (6 bases). The CDR3 length is 15 residues. V shed 4 bases and J shed 5 bases, with 18 bases lying between them. Looked up from germline, CDR1 is SGHRS and CDR2 is YFSETQ. The CDR3 sequence: CASSLTGPRGETQYF. The CDR3 bases are TGCGCCAGCAGCCTAACAGGCCCACGGGGGGAGACCCAGTACTTC.

This clonotype was recorded at least ten times. The rearrangement uses TRBV5-1 and TRBJ1-1, with a weak D call TRBD1 (6 bases). Germline V gene data show CDR1 as SGHRS and CDR2 as YFSETQ. Deletions cut 4 bases from V and 2 bases from J, with 15 bases between. The CDR3 totals 15 residues. Written as DNA, the CDR3 is TGCGCCAGCAGCCCACAGGGAGGTCCCAACACTGAAGCTTTCTTT. Encoded protein: CASSPQGGPNTEAFF.

The V gene is TRBV9, the J gene TRBJ2-2; 10 nucleotides line up with TRBD2. The CDR3 is 18 residues long. J lost 5 bases, V lost 0 bases, and 10 bases had no gene match. CDR1 is SGDLS, CDR2 YYNGEE, per germline. CDR3 amino acids: CASSVEAGGLVGTGELFF. CDR3 bases: TGTGCCAGCAGCGTAGAAGCGGGGGGGCTCGTGGGGACCGGGGAGCTGTTTTTT.

The chain recombines TRBV11-2 with TRBJ2-7, with TRBD1 matching over 7 bases. The V segment lost 4 bases and the J segment 4 bases; nucleotides outside the gene matches: 16. The CDR3 has 17 amino acids. From germline, CDR1 is SGHAT and CDR2 FQNNGV. CDR3 sequence: CASSSLQGTAKGYEQYF. In DNA form, the CDR3 reads TGTGCCAGCAGCTCCCTCCAAGGGACAGCCAAGGGATACGAGCAGTACTTC.

The V gene is TRBV6-1, the J gene TRBJ1-2; 7 bases match TRBD1. The V segment lost 2 bases and the J segment 2 bases; nucleotides outside the gene matches: 11. This CDR3 contains 17 residues. Germline CDR1 reads MNHNS; CDR2 reads SASEGT. CDR3 bases: TGTGCCAGCAGTGAATCTGTCGCCGGGACAGCAAACTATGGCTACACCTTC. It translates to CASSESVAGTANYGYTF.

The genes are TRBV5-1 and TRBJ1-2, with unresolved D. In germline, CDR1 is SGHRS, CDR2 YFSETQ. This CDR3 is built from 14 residues. The germline V and J ends were trimmed by 0 bases and 4 bases, with 10 bases remaining between them. CDR3 nucleotide sequence: TGCGCCAGCAGCTTGGAGGCAAGGACCTATGGCTACACCTTC. This sequence encodes CASSLEARTYGYTF.

V gene TRBV5-1 combines with J gene TRBJ1-1, with 7 positions matching TRBD1. The germline gives CDR1 SGHRS, CDR2 YFSETQ. CDR3 length: 14 residues. Trimming took 0 bases from V and 4 from J; bases not matched to a gene: 3. For the CDR3, the DNA is TGCGCCAGCAGCTTGGGCCCAGGGGGCACTGAAGCTTTCTTT. This translates into CASSLGPGGTEAFF.

The chain joins TRBV28 to TRBJ1-2; no clear D. Germline lookup yields CDR1 MDHEN and CDR2 SYDVKM. Between the trimmed V and J ends, which lost 10 bases and 4 bases, there was a span of 13 bases. This CDR3 spans 12 amino acids. DNA of the CDR3: TGTGCCACCCTTAGAGCCCTCTATGGCTACACCTTC. Its translation: CATLRALYGYTF.